The clone carrying this T cell receptor (beta chain) was observed a few times. What it binds is unknown. The data were taken from a study of T-cell memory formation after mild COVID-19. Study-level findings and limits: Clones that contracted from day 15 to 85 had balanced CD4/CD8; later expanders were CD4+ biased.

TCRdb re-called the 5' RACE reads through MiXCR, storing one row per CDR3 protein. The table lists about 610,000 distinct CDR3 sequences, 17% of them singletons. CDR1 and CDR2 from the germline V gene are MDHEN and SYDVKM. The CDR3 is 11 residues long. The V end was cut by 6 bases, the J end by 6 bases, with 9 bases between. This rearrangement joins TRBV28 to TRBJ2-7; D gene uncertain. This clonotype was obtained from an adult woman who had mild COVID-19 (a few samples of this study predate the infection). Cell type and time point are not known. The sample comprised PBMCs or a T cell subset sorted from them (not recorded which). The CDR3 DNA sequence: TGTGCCAGCAGCACGCCGCCCGAGCAGTACTTC. It specifies CASSTPPEQYF. The variable domain in full, with the rest retrieved from reference TRBV28 and TRBJ2-7, is DVKVTQSSRYLVKRTGEKVFLECVQDMDHENMFWYRQDPGLGLRLIYFSYDVKMKEKGDIPEGYSVSREKKERFSLILESASTNQTSMYLCASSTPPEQYFGPGTRLTVT.